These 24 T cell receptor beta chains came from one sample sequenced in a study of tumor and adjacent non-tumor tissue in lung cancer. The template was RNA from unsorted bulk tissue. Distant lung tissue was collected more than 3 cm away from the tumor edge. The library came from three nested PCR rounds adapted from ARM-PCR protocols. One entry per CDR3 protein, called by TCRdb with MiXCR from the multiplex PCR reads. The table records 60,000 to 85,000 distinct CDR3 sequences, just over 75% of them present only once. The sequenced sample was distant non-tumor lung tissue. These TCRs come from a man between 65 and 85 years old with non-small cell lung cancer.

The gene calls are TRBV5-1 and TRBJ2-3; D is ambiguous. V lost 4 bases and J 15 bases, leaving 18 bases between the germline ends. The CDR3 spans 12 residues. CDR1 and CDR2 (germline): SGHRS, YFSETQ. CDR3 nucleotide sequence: TGCGCCAGCAGCCCCCGCACAGATACACACTATTTT. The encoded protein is CASSPRTDTHYF.

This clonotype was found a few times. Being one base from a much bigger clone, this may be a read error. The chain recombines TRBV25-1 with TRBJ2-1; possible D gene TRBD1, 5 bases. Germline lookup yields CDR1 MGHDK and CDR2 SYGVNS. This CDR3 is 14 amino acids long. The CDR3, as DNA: TGTGCCAGCACCCCCCCAGGGTCCTACGATGAGCAGTTCTTC. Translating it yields CASTPPGSYDEQFF.

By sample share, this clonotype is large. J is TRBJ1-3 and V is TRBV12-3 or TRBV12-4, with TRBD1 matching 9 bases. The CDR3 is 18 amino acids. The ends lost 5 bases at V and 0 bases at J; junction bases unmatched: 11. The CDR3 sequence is CASSRPGTGIGSGNTIYF. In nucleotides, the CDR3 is TGTGCCAGCAGTCGTCCCGGGACAGGGATCGGCTCTGGAAACACCATATATTTT.

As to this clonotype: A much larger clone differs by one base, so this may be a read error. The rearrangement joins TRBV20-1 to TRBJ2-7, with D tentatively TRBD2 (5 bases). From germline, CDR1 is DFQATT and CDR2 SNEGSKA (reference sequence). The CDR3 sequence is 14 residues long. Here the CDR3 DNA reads TGCAGAGCTACAAGCGGCCTGGAGGCCTACGAGCAGTACTTC. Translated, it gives CRATSGLEAYEQYF.

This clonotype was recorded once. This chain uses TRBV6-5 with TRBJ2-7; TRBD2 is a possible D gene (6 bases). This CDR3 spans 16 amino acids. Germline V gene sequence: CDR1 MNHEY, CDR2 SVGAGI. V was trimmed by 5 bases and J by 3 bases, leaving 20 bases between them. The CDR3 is CASSPMGLGVNYEQYF. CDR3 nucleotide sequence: TGTGCCAGCAGTCCTATGGGACTGGGGGTAAACTACGAGCAGTACTTC.

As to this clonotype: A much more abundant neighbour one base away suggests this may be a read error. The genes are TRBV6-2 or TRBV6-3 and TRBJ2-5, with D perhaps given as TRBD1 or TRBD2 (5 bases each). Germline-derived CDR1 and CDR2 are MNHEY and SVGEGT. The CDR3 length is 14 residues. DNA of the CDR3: TGTACCAGCGGCCGACCCGGGACGGCAGAGACCCAGTACTTC. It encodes CTSGRPGTAETQYF.

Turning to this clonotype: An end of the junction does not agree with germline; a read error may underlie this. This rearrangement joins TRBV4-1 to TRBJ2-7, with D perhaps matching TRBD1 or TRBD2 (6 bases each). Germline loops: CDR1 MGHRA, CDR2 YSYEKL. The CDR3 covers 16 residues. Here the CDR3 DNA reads TGCGCCAGCAGCCGGACACAAACGGGAGAGGGGGACGAGCAGTACTTT. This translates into CASSRTQTGEGDEQYF.

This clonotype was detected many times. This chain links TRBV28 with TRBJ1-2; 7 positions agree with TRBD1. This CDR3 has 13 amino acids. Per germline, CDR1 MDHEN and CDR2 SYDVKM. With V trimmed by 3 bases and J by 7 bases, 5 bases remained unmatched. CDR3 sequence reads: CASSLARGGGYTF. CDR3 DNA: TGTGCCAGCAGTTTGGCCAGGGGGGGTGGCTACACCTTC.

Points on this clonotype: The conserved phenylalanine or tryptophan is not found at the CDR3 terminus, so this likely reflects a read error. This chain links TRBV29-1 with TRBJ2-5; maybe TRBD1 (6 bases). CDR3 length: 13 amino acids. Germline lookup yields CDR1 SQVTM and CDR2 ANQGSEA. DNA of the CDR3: TGCAGCGTGGCCGACAGGATCCAAGAGAACCAGTACTCC. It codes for CSVADRIQENQYS.

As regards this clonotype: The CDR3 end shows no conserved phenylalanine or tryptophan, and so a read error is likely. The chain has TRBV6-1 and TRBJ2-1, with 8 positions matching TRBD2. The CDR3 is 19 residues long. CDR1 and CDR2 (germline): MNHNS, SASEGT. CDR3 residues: CPSSGPGGPGLLAYNEQFL. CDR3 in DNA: TGTCCCAGCAGTGGTCCGGGAGGGCCCGGGTTGCTCGCCTACAATGAGCAGTTCCTC.

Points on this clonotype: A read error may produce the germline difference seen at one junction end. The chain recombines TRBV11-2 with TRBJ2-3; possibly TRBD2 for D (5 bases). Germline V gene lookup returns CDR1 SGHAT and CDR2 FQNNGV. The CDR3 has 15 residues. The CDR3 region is CASTHRELSTDTQYF. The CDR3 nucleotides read TGTGCCAGCACCCATCGGGAACTAAGCACTGATACGCAGTATTTT.

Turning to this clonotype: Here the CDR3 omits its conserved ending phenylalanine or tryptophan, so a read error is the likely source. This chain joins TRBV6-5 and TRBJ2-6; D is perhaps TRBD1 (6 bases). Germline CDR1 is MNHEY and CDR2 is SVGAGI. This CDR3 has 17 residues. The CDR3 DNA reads TGTGCCAGCAGTTCCGGGACAAGGGGCTCTGGGGCCAAGGTCCTGACTATC. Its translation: CASSSGTRGSGAKVLTI.

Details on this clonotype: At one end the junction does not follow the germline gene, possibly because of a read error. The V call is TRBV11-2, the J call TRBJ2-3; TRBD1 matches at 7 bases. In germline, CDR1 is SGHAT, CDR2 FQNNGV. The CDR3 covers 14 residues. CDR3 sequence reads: CASSSQGYSDMQYF. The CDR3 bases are TGTGCCAGTAGCTCACAGGGGTACTCAGATATGCAGTATTTT.

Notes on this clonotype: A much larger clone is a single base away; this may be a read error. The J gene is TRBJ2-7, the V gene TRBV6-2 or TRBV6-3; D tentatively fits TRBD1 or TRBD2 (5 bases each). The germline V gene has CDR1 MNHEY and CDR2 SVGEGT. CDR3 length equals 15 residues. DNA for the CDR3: TGTGCCAGCAATTACATGGGACGGTATCCCTACGAGCAGTACTTC. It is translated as CASNYMGRYPYEQYF.

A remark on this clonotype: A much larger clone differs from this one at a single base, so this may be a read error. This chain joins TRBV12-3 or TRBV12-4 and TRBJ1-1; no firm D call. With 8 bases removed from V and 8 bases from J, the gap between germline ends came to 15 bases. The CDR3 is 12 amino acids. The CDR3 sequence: CASGRQTAEAFF. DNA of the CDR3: TGTGCCAGCGGGCGGCAGACCGCGGAAGCTTTCTTT.

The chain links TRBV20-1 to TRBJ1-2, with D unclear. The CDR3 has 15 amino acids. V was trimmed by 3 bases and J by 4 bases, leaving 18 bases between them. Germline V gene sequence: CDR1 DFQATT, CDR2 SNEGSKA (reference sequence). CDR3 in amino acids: CSAREGSTVTYGYTF. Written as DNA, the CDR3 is TGCAGTGCTAGGGAAGGGTCGACGGTTACCTATGGCTACACCTTC.

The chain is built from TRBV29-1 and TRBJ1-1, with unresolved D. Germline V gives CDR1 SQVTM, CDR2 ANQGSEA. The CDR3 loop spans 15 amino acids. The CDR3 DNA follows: TGCAGTGTGAGAAGACCAGTGGGCGGCCGAACTGAAGCTTTCTTT. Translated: CSVRRPVGGRTEAFF.

The CDR3 protein is CASSQGGQGYSEQYF. The DNA for the CDR3 is TGCGCCAGCAGCCAAGGAGGACAGGGGTATAGCGAGCAGTACTTC. The chain couples TRBV4-3 to TRBJ2-7, with 9 bases lining up with TRBD1. Germline V gene lookup returns CDR1 LGHNA and CDR2 YSLEER. V lost 1 base and J lost 6; bases outside the gene matches: 7. CDR3 length equals 15 residues.

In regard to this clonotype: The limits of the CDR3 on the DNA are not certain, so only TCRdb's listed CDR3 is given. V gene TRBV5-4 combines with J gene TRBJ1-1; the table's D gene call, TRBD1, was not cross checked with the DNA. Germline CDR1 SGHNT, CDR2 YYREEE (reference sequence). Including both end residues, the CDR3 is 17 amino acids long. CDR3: CASSTTGVALGNTEAIF.

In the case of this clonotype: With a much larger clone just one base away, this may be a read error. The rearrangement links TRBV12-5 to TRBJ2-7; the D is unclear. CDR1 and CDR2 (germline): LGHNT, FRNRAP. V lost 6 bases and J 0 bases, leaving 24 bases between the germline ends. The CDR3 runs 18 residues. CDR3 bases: TGTGCTAGTGGCCTAGAGTTTTCAGTGGCAACCGACTCCTACGAGCAGTACTTC. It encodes CASGLEFSVATDSYEQYF.

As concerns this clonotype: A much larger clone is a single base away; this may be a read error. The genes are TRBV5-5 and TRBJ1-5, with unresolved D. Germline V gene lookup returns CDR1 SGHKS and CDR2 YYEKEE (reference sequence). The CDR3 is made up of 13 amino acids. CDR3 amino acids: CARSLGSNQPQHF. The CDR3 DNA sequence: TGTGCCAGGAGCTTGGGGAGCAATCAGCCCCAGCATTTT.

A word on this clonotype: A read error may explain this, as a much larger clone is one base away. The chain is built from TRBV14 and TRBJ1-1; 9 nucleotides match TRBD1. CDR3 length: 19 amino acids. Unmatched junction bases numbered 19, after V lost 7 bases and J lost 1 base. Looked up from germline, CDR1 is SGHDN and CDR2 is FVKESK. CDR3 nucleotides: TGTGCCAGCATATTTCGGGACGCGGGACAGGGTTTTAGGAACACTGAAGCTTTCTTT. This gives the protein CASIFRDAGQGFRNTEAFF.

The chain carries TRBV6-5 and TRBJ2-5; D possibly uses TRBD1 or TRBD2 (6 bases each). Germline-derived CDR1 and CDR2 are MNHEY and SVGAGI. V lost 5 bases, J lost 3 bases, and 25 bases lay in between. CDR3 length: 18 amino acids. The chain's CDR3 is CASSPRGVLVRGEETQYF. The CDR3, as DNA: TGTGCCAGCAGTCCGAGGGGGGTGCTAGTGCGAGGAGAAGAGACCCAGTACTTC.

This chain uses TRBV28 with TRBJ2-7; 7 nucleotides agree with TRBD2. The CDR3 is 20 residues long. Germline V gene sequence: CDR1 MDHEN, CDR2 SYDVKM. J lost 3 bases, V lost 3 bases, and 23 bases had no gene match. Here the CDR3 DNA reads TGTGCCAGCAGTTTTAACGTAGCCTATAACGGGAGGACCACTGGCTACGAGCAGTACTTC. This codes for CASSFNVAYNGRTTGYEQYF.